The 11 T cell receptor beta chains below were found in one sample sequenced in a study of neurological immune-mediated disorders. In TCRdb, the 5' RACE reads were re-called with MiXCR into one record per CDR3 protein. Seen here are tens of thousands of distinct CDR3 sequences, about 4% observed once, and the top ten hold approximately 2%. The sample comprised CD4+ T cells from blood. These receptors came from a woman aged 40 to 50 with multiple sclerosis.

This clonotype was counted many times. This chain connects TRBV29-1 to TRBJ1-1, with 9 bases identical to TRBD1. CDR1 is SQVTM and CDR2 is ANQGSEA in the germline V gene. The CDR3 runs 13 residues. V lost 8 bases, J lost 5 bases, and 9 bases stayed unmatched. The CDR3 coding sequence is TGCAGCTACCAGACAGGGGGAGATACTGAAGCTTTCTTT. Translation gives CSYQTGGDTEAFF.

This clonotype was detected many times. CDR3 residues: CASSLEPFHETQYF. CDR3 bases: TGTGCCAGCAGTTTGGAGCCTTTTCACGAGACCCAGTACTTC. The chain is built from TRBV27 and TRBJ2-5; no reliable D call. Deletions cut 3 bases from V and 5 bases from J, with 13 bases between. This CDR3 spans 14 amino acids. Germline V gives CDR1 MNHEY, CDR2 SMNVEV (reference sequence).

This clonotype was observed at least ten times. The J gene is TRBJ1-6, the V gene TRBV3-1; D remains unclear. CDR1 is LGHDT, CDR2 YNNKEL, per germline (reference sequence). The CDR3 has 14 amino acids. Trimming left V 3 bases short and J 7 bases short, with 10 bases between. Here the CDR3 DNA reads TGTGCCAGCAGCCAGCTTCTGACGAATTCACCCCTCCACTTT. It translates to CASSQLLTNSPLHF.

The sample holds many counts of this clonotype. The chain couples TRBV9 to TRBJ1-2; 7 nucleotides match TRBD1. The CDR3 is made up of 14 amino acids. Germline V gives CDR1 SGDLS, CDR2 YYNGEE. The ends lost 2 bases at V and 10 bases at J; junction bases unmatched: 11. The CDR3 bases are TGTGCCAGCAGCGTTCTCGGACAGGCTTCGGACTACACCTTC. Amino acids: CASSVLGQASDYTF.

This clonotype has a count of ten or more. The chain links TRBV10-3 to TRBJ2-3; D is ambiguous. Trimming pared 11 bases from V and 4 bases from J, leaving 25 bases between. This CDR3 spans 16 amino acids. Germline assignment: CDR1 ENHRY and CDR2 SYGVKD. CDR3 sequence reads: CASHGSASSGADTQYF. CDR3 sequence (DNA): TGTGCCTCACATGGGTCCGCGAGTAGTGGGGCAGATACGCAGTATTTT.

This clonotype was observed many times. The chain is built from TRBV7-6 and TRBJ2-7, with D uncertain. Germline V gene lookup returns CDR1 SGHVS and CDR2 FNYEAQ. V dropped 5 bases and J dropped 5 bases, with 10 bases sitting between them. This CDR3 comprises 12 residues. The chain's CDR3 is CASSPLLNEQYF. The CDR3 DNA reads TGTGCCAGCAGCCCGTTACTAAACGAGCAGTACTTC.

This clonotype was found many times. DNA for the CDR3: TGCGCCAGCAGCGAGACTGCAACTAATGAAAAACTGTTTTTT. This sequence encodes CASSETATNEKLFF. V and J are TRBV5-1 and TRBJ1-4, with D uncertain. Germline loops: CDR1 SGHRS, CDR2 YFSETQ. The length of the CDR3 is 14 residues. Trimming shortened V by 4 bases and J by 0 bases, and 7 bases separated the two germline ends.

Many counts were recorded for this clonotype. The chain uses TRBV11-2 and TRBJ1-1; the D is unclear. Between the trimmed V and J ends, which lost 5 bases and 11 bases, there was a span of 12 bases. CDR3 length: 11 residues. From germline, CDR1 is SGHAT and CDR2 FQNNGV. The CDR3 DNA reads TGTGCCAGCAGCCAAAGCTTAGGGGCTTTCTTT. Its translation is CASSQSLGAFF. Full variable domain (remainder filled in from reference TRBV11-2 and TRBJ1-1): EAGVAQSPRYKIIEKRQSVAFWCNPISGHATLYWYQQILGQGPKLLIQFQNNGVVDDSQLPKDRFSAERLKGVDSTLKIQPAKLEDSAVYLCASSQSLGAFFGQGTRLTVV.

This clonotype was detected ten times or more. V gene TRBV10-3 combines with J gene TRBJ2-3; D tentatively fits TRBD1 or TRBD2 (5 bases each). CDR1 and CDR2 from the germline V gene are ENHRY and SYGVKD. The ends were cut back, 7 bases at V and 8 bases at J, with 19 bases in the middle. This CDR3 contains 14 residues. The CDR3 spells CAIKELGSRATQYF. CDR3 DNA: TGTGCCATCAAGGAACTAGGGAGCAGGGCTACGCAGTATTTT.

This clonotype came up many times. CDR3 coding DNA: TGTGCCAGCAGCTTAGGGCCGTTAGGTGGAAACACCATATATTTT. This codes for CASSLGPLGGNTIYF. The rearrangement uses TRBV7-2 and TRBJ1-3; D ambiguous. There are 15 residues in the CDR3. The V end was cut by 1 base, the J end by 3 bases, with 10 bases between. Per germline, CDR1 SGHTA and CDR2 FQGNSA. Using reference TRBV7-2 and TRBJ1-3 for the parts outside the CDR3, the full variable domain is GAGVSQSPSNKVTEKGKDVELRCDPISGHTALYWYRQSLGQGLEFLIYFQGNSAPDKSGLPSDRFSAERTGGSVSTLTIQRTQQEDSAVYLCASSLGPLGGNTIYFGEGSWLTVV.

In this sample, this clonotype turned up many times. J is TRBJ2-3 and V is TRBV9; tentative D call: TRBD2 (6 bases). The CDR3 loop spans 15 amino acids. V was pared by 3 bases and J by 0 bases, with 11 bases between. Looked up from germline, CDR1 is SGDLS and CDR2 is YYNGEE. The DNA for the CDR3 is TGTGCCAGCAGCGGGGGGGTATCTAGCACAGATACGCAGTATTTT. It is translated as CASSGGVSSTDTQYF.